The 5 T cell receptor beta chains in this list originate from one sample, sequenced in a study of technical replicates of blood from a handful of donors (dated by TCRdb to 2016 to 2017). The library was prepared using the immunoSEQ multiplex PCR assay. Entries here come from immuneACCESS through TCRdb and include only in-frame sequences with V and J called. Some clones fail to appear in such tables; in the studies checked, an unresolved V gene covers under half of the shortfall, and the cause of the remainder is unknown. The sample contains over 55,000 clones, 80% to 90% of them found a single time. Of the sample, roughly 5.2% falls within the top ten clones. The specimen sequenced was PBMCs. Receptors were obtained from a human donor in good health. Some clones in this sample may be carry-over from other donors' samples.

The rearrangement links TRBV4-1 to TRBJ1-2; D is perhaps TRBD1 (6 bases). V gave up 3 bases and J gave up 11 bases, with 10 bases separating them. Germline loops: CDR1 MGHRA, CDR2 YSYEKL. The CDR3 has 11 residues. The CDR3 sequence: CASSQIGQYTF. CDR3 bases: TGCGCCAGCAGCCAGATAGGACAGTACACCTTC.

The V and J genes are TRBV11-3 and TRBJ2-5; 10 nucleotides align to TRBD2. J lost 5 bases, V lost 5 bases, and 8 bases had no gene match. In germline, CDR1 is SGHNT, CDR2 YENEEA. The CDR3 contains 15 residues. CDR3 DNA sequence: TGTGCCAGCAGCCGTAGCGGGGGGCCGGGGGAGACCCAGTACTTC. Encoded protein: CASSRSGGPGETQYF.

The rearrangement uses TRBV4-2 and TRBJ1-1, with D perhaps matching TRBD1 (5 bases). CDR3 size: 14 residues. Trimming stripped 2 bases from V and 1 base from J, with 8 bases between. Germline V CDR1 and CDR2: LGHNA, YNFKEQ. In nucleotides, the CDR3 is TGTGCCAGCAGCCAACAAAGGGGGAACACTGAAGCTTTCTTT. Translated, it gives CASSQQRGNTEAFF.

The chain is built from TRBV7-8 and TRBJ2-5; 8 bases are shared with TRBD1. The ends lost 4 bases at V and 5 bases at J; junction bases unmatched: 12. CDR1 is SGHVS, CDR2 FQNEAQ, per germline. The length of the CDR3 is 16 residues. DNA for the CDR3: TGTGCCAGCAGCTCGTCGACAGGGGTTAATTGGGAGACCCAGTACTTC. Amino acids: CASSSSTGVNWETQYF.

V is TRBV4-2 and J is TRBJ2-7; D gene uncertain. This CDR3 has 12 residues. Per germline, CDR1 LGHNA and CDR2 YNFKEQ. Deletions cut 0 bases from V and 7 bases from J, with 7 bases between. CDR3 sequence reads: CASSQDLREQYF. CDR3 nucleotides: TGTGCCAGCAGCCAAGATTTGAGGGAGCAGTACTTC.